A single sample gave rise to the 15 T cell receptor beta chains below, sequenced in a study of early T cells in non-severe SARS-CoV-2 infection. TCRdb redid the calling of the 5' RACE reads with MiXCR, one entry per CDR3 protein. The sample consists of 27,000 or so distinct CDR3 sequences, 2.9% of them appearing once. Specimen: whole blood. The origin of the receptors is an adult who was a healthcare worker with PCR-confirmed SARS-CoV-2 infection or an uninfected control (not recorded which).

This chain connects TRBV5-1 to TRBJ1-1, with D possibly matching TRBD1 (5 bases). The CDR3 totals 13 residues. Per germline, CDR1 SGHRS and CDR2 YFSETQ. Trimming took off 0 bases at V and 7 bases at J, with 10 bases between the two ends. DNA of the CDR3: TGCGCCAGCAGCTTGGGACAGCCCTTTGAAGCTTTCTTT. It specifies CASSLGQPFEAFF.

There are many counts of this clonotype. This chain uses TRBV20-1 with TRBJ2-1, with TRBD2 as a possible D gene (6 bases). Germline V gene data show CDR1 as DFQATT and CDR2 as SNEGSKA (reference sequence). This CDR3 is built from 15 residues. V dropped 3 bases and J dropped 2 bases, with 14 bases sitting between them. The CDR3 spells CSASQTSRTYNEQFF. The DNA of the CDR3 is TGCAGTGCTAGTCAGACTAGTCGGACCTACAATGAGCAGTTCTTC.

This clonotype was observed many times. CDR3 DNA sequence: TGCGCCAGCAGCCAACCTCTCAGGGGTTCCTACAATGAGCAGTTCTTC. Translating it yields CASSQPLRGSYNEQFF. The genes are TRBV4-1 and TRBJ2-1; D is perhaps TRBD1 (6 bases). The V end lost 2 bases, the J end lost 1 base, and 12 bases lay between the germline ends. Germline V gene lookup returns CDR1 MGHRA and CDR2 YSYEKL. The CDR3 extends over 16 amino acids.

This clonotype showed up many times. The J gene is TRBJ2-5, the V gene TRBV19, with TRBD2 matching over 9 bases. The CDR3 has 12 residues. Germline CDR1 LNHDA, CDR2 SQIVND (reference sequence). J lost 6 bases, V lost 4 bases, and 0 bases had no gene match. In DNA form, the CDR3 reads TGTGCCAGTAGTACTAGCGGGAAGACCCAGTACTTC. This sequence encodes CASSTSGKTQYF.

This clonotype was observed many times. The V gene is TRBV5-1, the J gene TRBJ2-5; tentative D call: TRBD2 (5 bases). CDR1 and CDR2 from the germline V gene are SGHRS and YFSETQ. CDR3 length: 14 amino acids. Trimming took 0 bases from V and 2 from J, leaving 8 bases between them. DNA for the CDR3: TGCGCCAGCAGCTTGGTCAGCGGTCAAGAGACCCAGTACTTC. Translated, it gives CASSLVSGQETQYF.

This clonotype has at least ten counts. The gene calls are TRBV18 and TRBJ2-5; 8 positions agree with TRBD1. Germline V CDR1 and CDR2: KGHSH, LQKENI. V trimming: 6 bases; J trimming: 6 bases; junction bases outside the gene matches: 12. The CDR3 contains 15 residues. In DNA form, the CDR3 reads TGTGCCAGCTCTCCGAGGCAGGGGGCGCAGAAGACCCAGTACTTC. It is translated as CASSPRQGAQKTQYF. The variable domain in full, completed from reference TRBV18 and TRBJ2-5, reads NAGVMQNPRHLVRRRGQEARLRCSPMKGHSHVYWYRQLPEEGLKFMVYLQKENIIDESGMPKERFSAEFPKEGPSILRIQQVVRGDSAAYFCASSPRQGAQKTQYFGPGTRLLVL.

This clonotype was picked up a small number of times. This chain joins TRBV7-8 and TRBJ2-5, with 7 bases lining up with TRBD1. V shed 5 bases, J shed 3 bases, and the junction held 6 bases outside the gene matches. This CDR3 is built from 14 residues. In germline, CDR1 is SGHVS, CDR2 FQNEAQ. The CDR3, as DNA: TGTGCCAGCAGCGACCGGGACAGAGAAGAGACCCAGTACTTC. Protein: CASSDRDREETQYF.

This clonotype has just a few counts. The rearrangement joins TRBV7-3 to TRBJ2-1; D uncertain. This CDR3 spans 13 amino acids. Between the trimmed V and J ends, which lost 4 bases and 5 bases, there was a span of 9 bases. Germline CDR1 SGHTA, CDR2 FQGTGA. This chain's CDR3 is CASSSKNHNEQFF. CDR3 nucleotide sequence: TGTGCCAGCAGCTCCAAGAACCACAATGAGCAGTTCTTC.

This clonotype was seen repeatedly, ten times or more. This chain connects TRBV24-1 to TRBJ2-3; possible D gene TRBD1, 7 bases. Germline-derived CDR1 and CDR2 are KGHDR and SFDVKD. V lost 3 bases and J lost 8, with 23 bases in between. The CDR3 is 17 amino acids. CDR3 coding DNA: TGTGCCACCAGTGATCGTGACAGGGCCGGGGGCATAGGTACGCAGTATTTT. Its translation is CATSDRDRAGGIGTQYF.

This clonotype has at least ten counts. The V call is TRBV9, the J call TRBJ1-1; maybe TRBD1 (6 bases). CDR1 and CDR2 (germline): SGDLS, YYNGEE. CDR3 length: 16 residues. The V gene lost 2 bases and the J gene lost 6 bases, with 20 bases spanning the gap. The CDR3 DNA reads TGTGCCAGCAGCGTCGGCGGGCCAGGGGACGTGGCTGAAGCTTTCTTT. Its protein is CASSVGGPGDVAEAFF.

This clonotype is medium-sized by share. The chain couples TRBV20-1 to TRBJ1-2; tentative D call: TRBD1 (5 bases). V gave up 6 bases and J gave up 6 bases, with 17 bases separating them. The CDR3 runs to 13 residues. The germline gives CDR1 DFQATT, CDR2 SNEGSKA (reference sequence). In DNA form, the CDR3 reads TGCAGTGCCGCCGGGGGAGGCGGGGATGGCTACACCTTC. Protein product: CSAAGGGGDGYTF.

This clonotype was detected ten times or more. This rearrangement joins TRBV7-3 to TRBJ2-1, with a possible D match to TRBD2 (5 bases). Germline-derived CDR1 and CDR2 are SGHTA and FQGTGA. The CDR3 sequence is 15 residues long. Trimming took 5 bases from V and 6 from J, leaving 17 bases between them. The CDR3 here is CASSETPTRGNEQFF. DNA of the CDR3: TGTGCCAGCAGCGAAACCCCGACCCGGGGCAATGAGCAGTTCTTC.

In its sample, this clonotype is medium-sized. V usage is TRBV7-6 and J usage is TRBJ2-1, with D possibly being TRBD2 (6 bases). Trimming took off 1 base at V and 6 bases at J, with 13 bases between the two ends. CDR3 length equals 15 residues. Germline V gene sequence: CDR1 SGHVS, CDR2 FNYEAQ. The CDR3 sequence is CASSLESPAGNEQFF. CDR3 DNA sequence: TGTGCCAGCAGCTTAGAATCTCCAGCGGGCAATGAGCAGTTCTTC.

This clonotype appeared many times. The chain combines TRBV6-1 with TRBJ2-5; D is uncertain. The germline gives CDR1 MNHNS, CDR2 SASEGT. V lost 8 bases and J 4 bases, leaving 5 bases between the germline ends. CDR3 length: 10 residues. The CDR3 loop is CASSSETQYF. CDR3 nucleotide sequence: TGTGCCAGCTCGTCAGAGACCCAGTACTTC.

In this sample, this clonotype turned up many times. The chain is built from TRBV19 and TRBJ2-1; 11 nucleotides match TRBD2. This CDR3 has 15 amino acids. The germline gives CDR1 LNHDA, CDR2 SQIVND (reference sequence). The V gene end was trimmed by 5 bases and the J gene end by 4 bases; junction bases not matched to a gene: 4. The CDR3 spells CASSSSGGRYNEQFF. The CDR3 DNA reads TGTGCCAGTAGTTCTAGCGGGGGGAGGTACAATGAGCAGTTCTTC.